The 8 T cell receptor beta chains below were found in one sample sequenced in a study of PD-1 blockade in classical Hodgkin lymphoma. All patients experienced relapse after autologous stem cell transplantation, and brentuximab vedotin exposure was variable. TCRdb keeps only in-frame clones here, not all; method: immunoSEQ multiplex PCR. Of approximately 44,000 clones listed, around 71% are singletons. The material sequenced was peripheral blood mononuclear cells (PBMCs), taken at baseline. These receptor sequences come from a human donor with classical Hodgkin lymphoma.

This chain joins TRBV14 and TRBJ2-2; 10 bases match TRBD1. CDR1 is SGHDN and CDR2 is FVKESK in the germline V gene. J lost 2 bases, V lost 2 bases, and 11 bases had no gene match. CDR3 size: 19 residues. The CDR3 DNA reads TGTGCCAGCAGCCAACTACGGGACAGGGGTTATTCAAACACCGGGGAGCTGTTTTTT. It codes for CASSQLRDRGYSNTGELFF.

The genes are TRBV28 and TRBJ1-1, with 10 bases lining up with TRBD1. This CDR3 is 13 amino acids long. Germline trimming cut 3 bases from V and 6 bases from J; bases unmatched to any gene: 1. Germline CDR1 reads MDHEN; CDR2 reads SYDVKM. The CDR3 region is CASSFGQGAEAFF. For the CDR3, the DNA is TGTGCCAGCAGTTTTGGACAGGGGGCTGAAGCTTTCTTT.

The chain carries TRBV7-9 and TRBJ1-3, with TRBD1 as a possible D gene (5 bases). The CDR3 is made up of 10 amino acids. V lost 3 bases and J 13 bases, leaving 7 bases between the germline ends. CDR1 and CDR2 (germline): SEHNR, FQNEAQ (reference sequence). The CDR3, as DNA: TGTGCCAGCAGCTTCGGGGGGATATATTTT. Its protein product is CASSFGGIYF. Complete variable domain (other parts from reference TRBV7-9 and TRBJ1-3): DTGVSQNPRHKITKRGQNVTFRCDPISEHNRLYWYRQTLGQGPEFLTYFQNEAQLEKSRLLSDRFSAERPKGSFSTLEIQRTEQGDSAMYLCASSFGGIYFGEGSWLTVV.

Notes on this clone: Other nucleotide sequences in the sample specify the same CDR3. The chain has TRBV6-5 and TRBJ1-1, with D perhaps TRBD1 (6 bases). This CDR3 is 15 amino acids long. Germline loops: CDR1 MNHEY, CDR2 SVGAGI. V was clipped by 2 bases and J by 5 bases, with 15 bases between them. Here the CDR3 reads CASSYSPGGGTEAFF. For the CDR3, the DNA is TGTGCCAGCAGTTACAGCCCGGGAGGGGGAACTGAAGCTTTCTTT.

This chain connects TRBV6-5 to TRBJ2-7; 9 bases are a match to TRBD1. Germline trimming cut 2 bases from V and 2 bases from J; bases unmatched to any gene: 4. Germline V lookup: CDR1 MNHEY, CDR2 SVGAGI. The CDR3 is made up of 15 amino acids. CDR3 loop: CASSYPGTGTYEQYF. DNA for the CDR3: TGTGCCAGCAGTTACCCCGGGACAGGGACCTACGAGCAGTACTTC.

The table lists this clone with a few counts. J is TRBJ2-5 and V is TRBV10-2; D not resolved. V lost 6 bases to trimming and J lost 7 bases, with 9 bases between them. The CDR3 is made up of 11 amino acids. Germline V gene lookup returns CDR1 WSHSY and CDR2 SAAADI. CDR3 in amino acids: CASRDGGTQYF. CDR3 in DNA: TGCGCCAGCAGGGACGGTGGGACCCAGTACTTC.

This sequence joins TRBV9 and TRBJ1-3; D is possibly TRBD1 (5 bases). The V end lost 3 bases, the J end lost 0 bases, and 13 bases lay between the germline ends. Germline V gene data show CDR1 as SGDLS and CDR2 as YYNGEE. The CDR3 consists of 16 residues. DNA of the CDR3: TGTGCCAGCAGCGCGGGACTTCCGAGCTCTGGAAACACCATATATTTT. Its translation is CASSAGLPSSGNTIYF.

V and J are TRBV27 and TRBJ2-3; no definite D call. V lost 11 bases and J 4 bases, leaving 16 bases between the germline ends. The CDR3 sequence is 13 residues long. Germline V gene lookup returns CDR1 MNHEY and CDR2 SMNVEV (reference sequence). The CDR3 nucleotides are TGTGCCGGATTAAGGTCTTTCGCAGATACGCAGTATTTT. Translated: CAGLRSFADTQYF.